This is a list of T cell receptor beta chains from one sample in a study of cytomegalovirus exposure and HLA in healthy donors. Sequencing used immunoSEQ multiplex PCR; TCRdb keeps in-frame clones, though not all of them. Among some 180,000 clones listed, 78% were seen once. Sequences were obtained from PBMCs. Every receptor here comes from a woman aged 25 to 45 in good health and CMV-seropositive. The CDR3 runs from the conserved cysteine through the conserved F or W. D genes are given only for firm matches. Not every row has a clone size; where given, it reads once, few, many or a size class.

clone size	V gene	J gene	D gene	CDR3 protein	CDR3 DNA
few	TRBV7-9	TRBJ2-4	-	CASSLNSGLQYF	TGTGCCAGCAGCTTAAATAGCGGACTTCAGTACTTC
-	TRBV7-9	TRBJ2-7	TRBD2	CASSQGLAVHEQYF	TGTGCCAGCAGCCAGGGACTAGCGGTCCACGAGCAGTACTTC
-	TRBV4-1	TRBJ2-1	-	CASADGTLGEQFF	TGCGCCAGCGCCGACGGGACTCTCGGCGAGCAGTTCTTC
-	TRBV4-1	TRBJ1-1	TRBD1	CASSQADREDTEAFF	TGCGCCAGCAGCCAAGCGGACAGGGAGGACACTGAAGCTTTCTTT
few	TRBV29-1	TRBJ2-6	-	CSVGGRSGANVLTF	TGCAGCGTGGGGGGGCGCTCTGGGGCCAACGTCCTGACTTTC
few	TRBV6-4	TRBJ2-7	-	CASSDPAGLHYEQYF	TGTGCCAGCAGTGACCCCGCGGGACTCCACTATGAGCAGTACTTC
-	TRBV5-1	TRBJ1-2	-	CASSLSGGGYTF	TGCGCCAGCAGCTTGTCCGGCGGGGGCTACACCTTC
-	TRBV30	TRBJ1-5	-	CAWSTGNNQPQHF	TGTGCCTGGAGTACAGGCAACAATCAGCCCCAGCATTTT
-	TRBV9	TRBJ2-3	TRBD1	CASSVGPGTGNADTQYF	TGTGCCAGCAGCGTAGGGCCAGGGACAGGGAACGCAGATACGCAGTATTTT
-	TRBV5-6	TRBJ1-4	TRBD1	CASSFARGRNEKLFF	TGTGCCAGCAGCTTTGCCAGGGGGCGTAATGAAAAACTGTTTTTT
-	TRBV28	TRBJ2-6	-	CASSFLVAGANVLTF	TGTGCCAGCAGTTTCCTGGTGGCCGGGGCCAACGTCCTGACTTTC
-	TRBV5-6	TRBJ1-6	TRBD1	CASSLGGGPKKSPLHF	TGTGCCAGCAGCTTGGGAGGGGGCCCCAAGAAGTCACCTCTCCACTTT
-	TRBV9	TRBJ2-2	-	CASSVVVAPDTGELFF	TGTGCCAGCAGCGTAGTGGTTGCGCCCGACACCGGGGAGCTGTTTTTT
-	TRBV5-4	TRBJ2-5	TRBD2	CASSLKKGLAEETQYF	TGTGCCAGCAGCTTAAAAAAAGGACTAGCGGAAGAGACCCAGTACTTC
-	TRBV19	TRBJ2-7	-	CASSIAEDSSYEQYF	TGTGCCAGTAGTATAGCTGAGGACAGCTCCTACGAGCAGTACTTC
few	TRBV6-1	TRBJ1-6	-	CASSETGNSPLHF	TGTGCCAGCAGTGAAACAGGGAATTCACCCCTCCACTTT
-	TRBV9	TRBJ2-3	TRBD1	CASSEGQGQDTQYF	TGTGCCAGCAGCGAGGGACAGGGACAAGATACGCAGTATTTT
-	TRBV6-1	TRBJ2-1	TRBD2	CASSEILILAALYNEQFF	TGTGCCAGCAGTGAAATTCTAATACTAGCGGCTTTGTACAATGAGCAGTTCTTC
-	TRBV7-9	TRBJ2-3	TRBD2	CASSSVAGETDTQYF	TGTGCCAGCAGCTCTGTAGCGGGAGAGACAGATACGCAGTATTTT
-	TRBV6-6	TRBJ2-3	-	CASSYWMGGSTDTQYF	TGTGCCAGCAGTTACTGGATGGGGGGTAGCACAGATACGCAGTATTTT
-	TRBV28	TRBJ1-4	TRBD1	CASRGQGAMTNEKLFF	TGTGCCAGCAGAGGACAGGGGGCGATGACTAATGAAAAACTGTTTTTT
-	TRBV5-1	TRBJ2-7	TRBD2	CASSSGGGAGEQYF	TGCGCCAGCAGCTCAGGCGGGGGGGCGGGCGAGCAGTACTTC
-	TRBV7-8	TRBJ2-7	-	CASSLVLGEQYF	TGTGCCAGCAGCTTAGTCCTCGGCGAGCAGTACTTC
-	TRBV12-5	TRBJ2-3	TRBD2	CASGLGPSRGADTQYF	TGTGCTAGTGGTTTGGGACCCTCCCGGGGGGCAGATACGCAGTATTTT
-	TRBV11-3	TRBJ2-7	-	CASSSDSYGYEQYF	TGTGCCAGCAGCTCGGACAGTTACGGGTACGAGCAGTACTTC
-	TRBV5-6	TRBJ1-3	TRBD1	CASSAHGTVGNTIYF	TGTGCCAGCAGCGCACACGGGACAGTTGGAAACACCATATATTTT
-	TRBV6-1	TRBJ2-1	-	CASHPPQGAYNEQFF	TGTGCCAGCCATCCACCACAGGGCGCCTACAATGAGCAGTTCTTC
-	TRBV28	TRBJ1-5	-	CASTPAGSRQPQHF	TGTGCCAGCACTCCGGCGGGGTCAAGGCAGCCCCAGCATTTT
-	TRBV27	TRBJ2-1	-	CASSLRRMYGRGGDNEQFF	TGTGCCAGCAGTTTGAGACGGATGTACGGAAGGGGGGGAGACAATGAGCAGTTCTTC
-	TRBV28	TRBJ1-1	TRBD1	CASRRDRGNTEAFF	TGTGCCAGCCGCAGGGACAGGGGGAACACTGAAGCTTTCTTT
-	TRBV5-1	TRBJ1-5	-	CASSLTGGSNQPQHF	TGCGCCAGCAGCTTGACAGGAGGGAGCAATCAGCCCCAGCATTTT
once	TRBV11-2	TRBJ2-2	-	CASGPQGDTGELFF	TGTGCCAGCGGACCACAGGGAGACACCGGGGAGCTGTTTTTT
-	TRBV28	TRBJ1-4	-	CASRDTWLRAANEKLFF	TGTGCCAGCCGGGACACCTGGCTACGTGCGGCCAATGAAAAACTGTTTTTT
-	TRBV11-2	TRBJ2-1	-	CASSLDRGDRAYNEQFF	TGTGCCAGCAGCTTAGATAGGGGGGACAGAGCTTACAATGAGCAGTTCTTC
once	TRBV2	TRBJ1-6	-	CASTLGQTYNSPLHF	TGTGCCAGCACCCTAGGACAGACTTATAATTCACCCCTCCACTTT
-	TRBV27	TRBJ2-7	-	CASSLRITGVSSYEQYF	TGTGCCAGCAGTTTAAGGATAACGGGGGTCAGCTCCTACGAGCAGTACTTC
-	TRBV7-9	TRBJ2-1	-	CASSLFHNEQFF	TGTGCCAGCAGCCTATTTCACAATGAGCAGTTCTTC
-	TRBV28	TRBJ2-5	-	CASSFSLSQETQYF	TGTGCCAGCAGTTTTTCACTTTCTCAAGAGACCCAGTACTTC
-	TRBV9	TRBJ2-3	-	CASSVVPGDTDTQYF	TGTGCCAGCAGCGTAGTCCCGGGGGACACAGATACGCAGTATTTT
once	TRBV4-1	TRBJ1-2	-	CASSQALLHGYTF	TGCGCCAGCAGCCAAGCACTCCTCCATGGCTACACCTTC
-	TRBV4-2	TRBJ2-2	TRBD1	CASSQVVGGELFF	TGTGCCAGCAGCCAAGTGGTAGGGGGCGAGCTGTTTTTT
few	TRBV29-1	TRBJ1-3	TRBD1	CSRRDSANTIYF	TGCTCTAGACGGGACAGCGCAAACACCATATATTTT
-	TRBV30	TRBJ1-1	-	CACYSFGPNTEAFF	TGTGCCTGTTATAGTTTTGGGCCGAACACTGAAGCTTTCTTT
-	TRBV30	TRBJ1-4	-	CAWSGSVSVATNEKLFF	TGTGCCTGGAGTGGGAGTGTGTCGGTCGCAACTAATGAAAAACTGTTTTTT
-	TRBV10-2	TRBJ2-1	TRBD2	CASSEREGSREQFF	TGCGCCAGCAGTGAGCGGGAGGGATCTCGTGAGCAGTTCTTC
-	TRBV7-9	TRBJ2-5	-	CASSSSEAETQYF	TGTGCCAGCAGCTCTAGTGAGGCAGAGACCCAGTACTTC
-	TRBV10-1	TRBJ1-2	-	CAKSPITGDYGYTF	TGCGCCAAGTCACCAATTACAGGTGACTATGGCTACACCTTC
once	TRBV7-3	TRBJ2-1	-	CASSPLEGAEQFF	TGTGCCAGCAGCCCCCTGGAGGGGGCTGAGCAGTTCTTC
-	TRBV6-5	TRBJ1-5	-	CASSGQFDQPQHF	TGTGCCAGCAGTGGACAGTTCGATCAGCCCCAGCATTTT
-	TRBV28	TRBJ2-7	TRBD2	CASSFSGSSYEQYF	TGTGCCAGCAGTTTCAGCGGGAGCTCCTACGAGCAGTACTTC
-	TRBV5-4	TRBJ2-2	TRBD1	CASSILTGRGPGELFF	TGTGCCAGCAGCATTCTGACAGGGAGAGGGCCCGGGGAGCTGTTTTTT
-	TRBV5-1	TRBJ2-2	-	CASSLLDTHTGELFF	TGCGCCAGCAGCTTGCTGGACACCCACACCGGGGAGCTGTTTTTT
-	TRBV5-1	TRBJ2-3	TRBD2	CASSGRDYTDTQYF	TGCGCCAGCAGCGGAAGGGACTACACAGATACGCAGTATTTT
-	TRBV5-1	TRBJ1-1	TRBD1	CASSSGQSEAFF	TGCGCCAGCAGCTCGGGACAGAGTGAAGCTTTCTTT
few	TRBV27	TRBJ1-5	TRBD1	CASSFGRGRPQHF	TGTGCCAGCAGTTTCGGCAGGGGGCGGCCCCAGCATTTT